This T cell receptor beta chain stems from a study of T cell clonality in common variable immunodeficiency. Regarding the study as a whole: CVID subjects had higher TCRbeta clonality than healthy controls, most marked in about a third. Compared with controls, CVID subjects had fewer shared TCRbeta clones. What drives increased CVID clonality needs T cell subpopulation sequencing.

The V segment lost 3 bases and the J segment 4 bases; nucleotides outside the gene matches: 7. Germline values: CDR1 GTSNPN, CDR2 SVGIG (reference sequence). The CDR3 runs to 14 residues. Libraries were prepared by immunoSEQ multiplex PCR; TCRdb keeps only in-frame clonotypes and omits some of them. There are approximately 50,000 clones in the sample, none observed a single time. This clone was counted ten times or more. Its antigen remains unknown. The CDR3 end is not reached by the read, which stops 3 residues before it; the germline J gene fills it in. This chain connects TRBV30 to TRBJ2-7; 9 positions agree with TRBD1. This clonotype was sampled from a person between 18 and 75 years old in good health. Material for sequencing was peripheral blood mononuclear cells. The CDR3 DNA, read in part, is TGTGCCTGGAGGCGCACAGGGGGCCGGTACGAG. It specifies CAWRRTGGRYE. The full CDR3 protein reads CAWRRTGGRYEQYF.